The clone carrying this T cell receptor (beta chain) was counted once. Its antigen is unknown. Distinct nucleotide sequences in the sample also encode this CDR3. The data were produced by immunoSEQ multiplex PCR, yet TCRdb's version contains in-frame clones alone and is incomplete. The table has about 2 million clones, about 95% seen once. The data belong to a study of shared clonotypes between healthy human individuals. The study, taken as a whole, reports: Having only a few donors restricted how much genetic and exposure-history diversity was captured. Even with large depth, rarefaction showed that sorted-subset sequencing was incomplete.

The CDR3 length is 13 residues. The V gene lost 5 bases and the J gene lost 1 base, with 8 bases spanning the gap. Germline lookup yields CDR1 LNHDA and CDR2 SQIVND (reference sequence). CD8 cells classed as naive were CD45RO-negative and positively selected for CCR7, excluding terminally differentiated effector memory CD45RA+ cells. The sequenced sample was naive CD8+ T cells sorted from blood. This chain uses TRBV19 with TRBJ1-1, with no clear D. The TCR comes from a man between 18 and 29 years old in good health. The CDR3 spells CASSQRGNTEAFF. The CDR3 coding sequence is TGTGCCAGTAGTCAGAGAGGGAACACTGAAGCTTTCTTT.